This T cell receptor (beta chain) came from a study of T cell repertoires in cytomegalovirus infection. Study information: Selected CMV epitopes included recently identified HLA-C-restricted ones as well as well-studied HLA-B-restricted ones. Public TCR beta signatures indicated both CMV infection and matching HLA type.

The V and J ends lost 4 bases and 4 bases respectively, with 14 bases between them. The CDR3 loop spans 14 amino acids. Germline CDR1 MNHEY, CDR2 SMNVEV (reference sequence). TCRdb re-analysed the reads in MiXCR, keeping a single row per CDR3 protein. The data contain 650,000 to 900,000 distinct CDR3 sequences, 25% to 35% of them singletons. Worth noting for this clonotype: Its antigen is still unknown.

Notes on the study in general: CMV-specific TCR beta clonotypes restricted by HLA-C were the ones dominating the ex vivo response. CMV carriers with the relevant HLA were identified by cumulative public TCR beta family frequency.

The specimen comprised cultured CD8+ T cells from PBMCs, sampled from culture after CMV antigen stimulation. The clonotype was recovered from a human donor in good health (CMV status not recorded). Some clones in this sample may be carry-over from other donors' samples. The chain recombines TRBV27 with TRBJ2-7, with D possibly called TRBD1 or TRBD2 (5 bases each). CDR3 DNA: TGTGCCAGCAGTTCCCCGGGACGTAATTACGAGCAGTACTTC. Its translation is CASSSPGRNYEQYF.